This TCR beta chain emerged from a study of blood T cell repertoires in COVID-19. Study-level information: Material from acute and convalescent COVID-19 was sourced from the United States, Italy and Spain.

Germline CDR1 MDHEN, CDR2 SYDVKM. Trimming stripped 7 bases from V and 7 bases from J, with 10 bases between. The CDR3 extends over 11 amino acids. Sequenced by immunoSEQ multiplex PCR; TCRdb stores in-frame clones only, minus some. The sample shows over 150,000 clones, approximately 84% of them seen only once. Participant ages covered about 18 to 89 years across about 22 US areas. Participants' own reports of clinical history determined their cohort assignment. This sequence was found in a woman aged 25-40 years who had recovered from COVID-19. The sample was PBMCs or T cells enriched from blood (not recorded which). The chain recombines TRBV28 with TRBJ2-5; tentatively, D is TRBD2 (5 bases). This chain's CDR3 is CASKGSGTQYF. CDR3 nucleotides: TGTGCCAGCAAAGGAAGCGGGACCCAGTACTTC.